These 19 T cell receptor beta chains were all obtained from the same sample, sequenced in a study of T cell changes during pregnancy in multiple sclerosis. The assay was immunoSEQ multiplex PCR, and TCRdb's table has in-frame clones only and misses some. The table has around 34,000 clones, 75% to 95% seen once. This specimen was CD8+ T cells from peripheral blood mononuclear cells, taken before pregnancy. Source of these receptors: a female donor with multiple sclerosis, enrolled in a pregnancy study.

Relative to its sample, this clone is medium-sized (0.01 to 0.1%). The V call is TRBV9, the J call TRBJ1-1, with no clear D. This CDR3 spans 13 amino acids. V was cut by 3 bases and J by 5 bases, with 11 bases left in between. Germline CDR1 SGDLS, CDR2 YYNGEE. The CDR3 nucleotides are TGTGCCAGCAGCGCCGGGTTTGTTACTGAAGCTTTCTTT. As protein: CASSAGFVTEAFF.

This chain links TRBV15 with TRBJ2-2, with TRBD1 as a possible D gene (5 bases). This CDR3 region has 18 residues. V shed 0 bases and J shed 1 base, with 15 bases lying between them. Germline V gives CDR1 LNHNV, CDR2 YYDKDF (reference sequence). CDR3 nucleotide sequence: TGTGCCACCAGCAGAGACTGGACACACAAAATGAACACCGGGGAGCTGTTTTTT. It codes for CATSRDWTHKMNTGELFF. The full variable domain, in which reference TRBV15 and TRBJ2-2 provide the parts outside the CDR3, is DAMVIQNPRYQVTQFGKPVTLSCSQTLNHNVMYWYQQKSSQAPKLLFHYYDKDFNNEADTPDNFQSRRPNTSFCFLDIRSPGLGDTAMYLCATSRDWTHKMNTGELFFGEGSRLTVL.

This chain uses TRBV19 with TRBJ1-1, with a weak D call TRBD1 (6 bases). Per the germline V gene, CDR1 is LNHDA and CDR2 is SQIVND (reference sequence). Trimming took off 8 bases at V and 0 bases at J, with 10 bases between the two ends. The CDR3 consists of 13 residues. The CDR3 loop reads CASGDTMNTEAFF. CDR3 bases: TGTGCCAGTGGGGACACTATGAACACTGAAGCTTTCTTT.

CDR3 protein: CASSPRVGSTKNIQYF. The CDR3 nucleotides are TGCGCCAGCAGCCCTAGAGTAGGCAGCACCAAAAACATTCAGTACTTC. The J gene is TRBJ2-4, the V gene TRBV5-1, with D unresolved. Per germline, CDR1 SGHRS and CDR2 YFSETQ. The CDR3 spans 16 residues. V was cut by 4 bases and J by 2 bases, with 16 bases left in between.

This chain links TRBV2 with TRBJ2-7; no reliable D call. The germline V and J ends were trimmed by 5 bases and 2 bases, with 4 bases remaining between them. CDR1 and CDR2 from the germline V gene are SNHLY and FYNNEI. The CDR3 covers 11 residues. The DNA for the CDR3 is TGTGCCAGCAGTCCGGCCTACGAGCAGTACTTC. As protein: CASSPAYEQYF.

The gene calls are TRBV6-5 and TRBJ2-7, with D perhaps TRBD2 (5 bases). The germline CDR1 and CDR2 sequences are MNHEY and SVGAGI. This CDR3 is 14 amino acids long. The V end was cut by 7 bases, the J end by 7 bases, with 20 bases between. CDR3 in amino acids: CASTSGSRVAEQYF. CDR3 in DNA: TGTGCCAGCACCTCGGGGAGCCGGGTTGCGGAGCAGTACTTC.

This chain connects TRBV29-1 to TRBJ1-2, with 9 positions matching TRBD1. Germline CDR1 and CDR2: SQVTM and ANQGSEA. The V segment lost 6 bases and the J segment 1 base; nucleotides outside the gene matches: 6. The CDR3 runs 14 residues. The DNA of the CDR3 is TGCAGCGTCGCGACAGGGGGGTTTAACTATGGCTACACCTTC. Encoded protein: CSVATGGFNYGYTF.

The chain is built from TRBV6-6 and TRBJ1-1, with TRBD1 matching over 9 bases. The V gene end was trimmed by 7 bases and the J gene end by 2 bases; junction bases not matched to a gene: 8. This CDR3 has 15 residues. Germline CDR1 reads MNHNY; CDR2 reads SVGAGI (reference sequence). The CDR3 DNA reads TGTGCCAGCACCGGACAGGGGACGATAAACACTGAAGCTTTCTTT. This sequence encodes CASTGQGTINTEAFF.

As for this clone: An end of the junction differs from the germline gene, which may be a read error. V gene TRBV25-1 combines with J gene TRBJ2-7, with TRBD2 matching 12 bases. Germline CDR1 and CDR2: MGHDK and SYGVNS. The CDR3 runs 16 residues. CDR3 amino acids: CANSRLAGDYSYEQYF. The CDR3 DNA is TGTGCCAACAGTCGACTAGCGGGAGATTACTCCTACGAGCAGTACTTC.

The chain uses TRBV6-5 and TRBJ1-2, with 7 nucleotides matching TRBD1. V trimming: 7 bases; J trimming: 4 bases; junction bases outside the gene matches: 6. CDR3 length: 13 amino acids. Germline CDR1 and CDR2: MNHEY and SVGAGI. The CDR3 region is CASTRGQFYGYTF. CDR3 sequence (DNA): TGTGCCAGCACCAGGGGACAGTTCTATGGCTACACCTTC.

This clone occurred once. The rearrangement uses TRBV7-9 and TRBJ2-1, with TRBD1 matching over 10 bases. CDR3 length equals 14 residues. The germline V gene encodes CDR1 SEHNR and CDR2 FQNEAQ (reference sequence). With V trimmed by 4 bases and J by 9 bases, 6 bases remained unmatched. CDR3 in DNA: TGTGCCAGCAGCTCGAACCGGGACAGGGGTGAGCAGTTCTTC. Its protein is CASSSNRDRGEQFF.

The rearrangement uses TRBV10-3 and TRBJ1-6; D is unresolved. Trimming removed 8 bases from V and 11 bases from J, with 28 bases in between. Germline CDR1 ENHRY, CDR2 SYGVKD. This CDR3 is 17 amino acids long. The CDR3 region has the DNA TGTGCCATCCGTAGCCCGGCGGGGTGGATAGTGGATCCACCCCTCCACTTT. This translates into CAIRSPAGWIVDPPLHF.

The chain is built from TRBV29-1 and TRBJ1-2; D unclear. Looked up from germline, CDR1 is SQVTM and CDR2 is ANQGSEA. CDR3 size: 10 residues. The V gene lost 3 bases and the J gene lost 4 bases, with 3 bases spanning the gap. CDR3 nucleotides: TGCAGCGTTGACGGCTATGGCTACACCTTC. Translation gives CSVDGYGYTF.

J is TRBJ2-1 and V is TRBV11-2, with D unclear. The germline V gene has CDR1 SGHAT and CDR2 FQNNGV. This CDR3 spans 12 amino acids. Trimming took off 4 bases at V and 8 bases at J, with 9 bases between the two ends. CDR3 coding DNA: TGTGCCAGCAGCTCGCCGGTAGATGAGCAGTTCTTC. Encoded protein: CASSSPVDEQFF.

V is TRBV5-5 and J is TRBJ1-4, with a weak D call TRBD1 (6 bases). The CDR3 is made up of 15 amino acids. The V gene lost 2 bases and the J gene lost 1 base, with 9 bases spanning the gap. Germline V gene sequence: CDR1 SGHKS, CDR2 YYEKEE (reference sequence). This CDR3 is CASSLGRGTNEKLFF. DNA of the CDR3: TGTGCCAGCAGCTTAGGCAGGGGAACTAATGAAAAACTGTTTTTT.

This chain connects TRBV6-6 to TRBJ2-2, with TRBD1 matching 7 bases. This CDR3 is built from 16 residues. Looked up from germline, CDR1 is MNHNY and CDR2 is SVGAGI (reference sequence). V was pared by 6 bases and J by 2 bases, with 9 bases of the junction left unmatched. The CDR3 loop reads CASSQGVVTNTGELFF. The CDR3 DNA follows: TGTGCCAGCAGCCAGGGGGTAGTGACTAACACCGGGGAGCTGTTTTTT.

The rearrangement links TRBV27 to TRBJ1-1; TRBD1 matches 9 bases. CDR1 is MNHEY and CDR2 is SMNVEV in the germline V gene (reference sequence). The CDR3 loop spans 15 amino acids. J gave up 0 bases and V 5 bases, and 4 bases lay outside the gene matches. The CDR3 coding sequence is TGTGCCAGCAGTCCGGGGACAGGGATGAACACTGAAGCTTTCTTT. Translating it yields CASSPGTGMNTEAFF.

This chain uses TRBV4-3 with TRBJ1-1; the D gene is possibly TRBD1 (5 bases). The germline gives CDR1 LGHNA, CDR2 YSLEER. The CDR3 totals 14 residues. V was clipped by 0 bases and J by 6 bases, with 11 bases between them. DNA of the CDR3: TGCGCCAGCAGCCAAGACAGGGTTGGTCCTGAAGCTTTCTTT. It yields the protein CASSQDRVGPEAFF.

This clone was seen just once. This chain joins TRBV5-1 and TRBJ2-4, with 8 bases identical to TRBD2. The V segment lost 5 bases and the J segment 2 bases; nucleotides outside the gene matches: 12. Germline loops: CDR1 SGHRS, CDR2 YFSETQ. This CDR3 spans 17 amino acids. The CDR3 DNA is TGCGCCAGCAGTGAAGGCTTAGTAGCGGGGTCCAAAAACATTCAGTACTTC. The encoded protein is CASSEGLVAGSKNIQYF.